These 10 T cell receptor beta chains were all obtained from the same sample, sequenced in a study of molecular identifiers for immune sequencing clone quantification. TCRdb re-called the PCR reads through MiXCR, storing one row per CDR3 protein. The repertoire holds over 600,000 distinct CDR3 sequences, with approximately 20% as singletons. The material sequenced was naive CD8+ T cells from blood, with Jurkat cell RNA spiked in. Noted subset: FACS-sorted CD8+CD4-CCR7+CD45RA+ naive T cells. The receptors were sampled from a human donor in good health. Some libraries in this study had Jurkat cell RNA spiked in.

Turning to this clonotype: An end of the junction does not agree with germline; a read error may underlie this. This chain joins TRBV30 and TRBJ2-7; D is possibly TRBD2 (5 bases). The CDR3 contains 13 residues. Germline V CDR1 and CDR2: GTSNPN, SVGIG (reference sequence). In DNA form, the CDR3 reads TGTGCCTGGAGTGTAGGCGGAGGCTACGGGCAGTACTTC. It codes for CAWSVGGGYGQYF.

This clonotype was seen a few times. The CDR3 nucleotides are TGTGCCAGCAGCTTAGTGGCTGAGGACTACACCTTC. Translating it yields CASSLVAEDYTF. The chain is built from TRBV7-9 and TRBJ1-2, with D unclear. Between the trimmed V and J ends, which lost 1 base and 10 bases, there was a span of 10 bases. Germline CDR1 reads SEHNR; CDR2 reads FQNEAQ (reference sequence). This CDR3 spans 12 amino acids.

This clonotype has at least ten counts. The V gene is TRBV5-5, the J gene TRBJ2-5; TRBD2 agrees at 12 bases. Germline V CDR1 and CDR2: SGHKS, YYEKEE (reference sequence). With 2 bases clipped from V and 4 bases from J, the junction kept 9 bases outside the gene matches. The CDR3 length is 17 residues. CDR3 DNA sequence: TGTGCCAGCAGCTTATCTCTAGCGGGGGGGCCTCGAGAGACCCAGTACTTC. It encodes CASSLSLAGGPRETQYF.

The table lists this clonotype with many counts. This chain connects TRBV7-2 to TRBJ2-1; D gene unclear. V gave up 5 bases and J gave up 3 bases, with 11 bases separating them. CDR3 length: 14 amino acids. CDR1 and CDR2 (germline): SGHTA, FQGNSA. CDR3 nucleotides: TGTGCCAGCAGCGAATGGGGAAGCTACAATGAGCAGTTCTTC. It translates to CASSEWGSYNEQFF.

This clonotype came up many times. This chain joins TRBV5-6 and TRBJ2-7, with D hard to call. V lost 6 bases and J 12 bases, leaving 22 bases between the germline ends. The CDR3 has 13 residues. The germline CDR1 and CDR2 sequences are SGHDT and YYEEEE. The CDR3 region has the DNA TGTGCCAGCACCTCTATCGTCCACTCTAGATGGTACTTC. It codes for CASTSIVHSRWYF.

This clonotype was seen many times. This rearrangement joins TRBV15 to TRBJ1-1; 7 bases line up with TRBD1. J lost 5 bases, V lost 3 bases, and 0 bases had no gene match. The V gene's germline CDR1 is LNHNV and CDR2 YYDKDF (reference sequence). This CDR3 has 12 amino acids. The CDR3 DNA reads as TGTGCCACCAGCAGCAGGGGGACTGAAGCTTTCTTT. Translation gives CATSSRGTEAFF.

On this clonotype: The missing conserved phenylalanine or tryptophan at the end of this CDR3 makes a read error likely. The rearrangement links TRBV4-1 to TRBJ2-4; D gene unclear. CDR3 size: 15 residues. The V gene's germline CDR1 is MGHRA and CDR2 YSYEKL. V was cut by 0 bases and J by 0 bases, with 6 bases left in between. The CDR3 loop is CASSQDGVAKNIQYS. The CDR3 DNA reads as TGCGCCAGCAGCCAAGATGGGGTAGCCAAAAACATTCAGTACTCC.

Ten or more counts support this clonotype. The chain has TRBV20-1 and TRBJ2-5; D remains ambiguous. V lost 4 bases to trimming and J lost 5 bases, with 17 bases between them. Germline-derived CDR1 and CDR2 are DFQATT and SNEGSKA (reference sequence). CDR3 length: 14 amino acids. The CDR3 nucleotides are TGCAGTGCTAAAGGCCCCTTGATCTTGGAGACCCAGTACTTC. This translates into CSAKGPLILETQYF.

This rearrangement joins TRBV28 to TRBJ2-1; D remains unclear. The CDR3 spans 15 residues. The germline V and J ends were trimmed by 6 bases and 5 bases, with 17 bases remaining between them. Germline CDR1 reads MDHEN; CDR2 reads SYDVKM. The CDR3, as DNA: TGTGCCAGCAGCTTACCAGGTCCTTCCCACAATGAGCAGTTCTTC. It encodes CASSLPGPSHNEQFF.

For this clonotype: One base away lies a much larger clone, so this may be a sequencing read error. The rearrangement joins TRBV28 to TRBJ2-2; possibly TRBD2 for D (5 bases). The CDR3 is 17 amino acids. The germline V gene encodes CDR1 MDHEN and CDR2 SYDVKM. The V and J ends lost 3 bases and 7 bases respectively, with 21 bases between them. The CDR3: CASSFGLDLGGIGELFF. CDR3 coding DNA: TGTGCCAGCAGTTTTGGATTGGATCTCGGAGGAATCGGGGAGCTGTTTTTT.